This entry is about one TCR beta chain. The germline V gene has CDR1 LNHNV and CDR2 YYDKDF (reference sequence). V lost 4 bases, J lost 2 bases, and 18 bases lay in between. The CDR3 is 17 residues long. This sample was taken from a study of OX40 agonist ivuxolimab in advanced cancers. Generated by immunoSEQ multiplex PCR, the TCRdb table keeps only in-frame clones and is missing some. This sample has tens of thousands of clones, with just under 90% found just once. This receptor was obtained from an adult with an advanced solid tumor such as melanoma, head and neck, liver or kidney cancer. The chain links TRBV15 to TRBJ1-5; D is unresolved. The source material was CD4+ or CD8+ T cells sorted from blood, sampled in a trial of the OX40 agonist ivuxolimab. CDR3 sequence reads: CATSKYLEVEGNQPQHF. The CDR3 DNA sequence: TGTGCCACCAGCAAGTACCTCGAGGTGGAGGGCAATCAGCCCCAGCATTTT.